Shown below are 14 T cell receptor beta chains from a single sample sequenced in a study of cytomegalovirus exposure and HLA in healthy donors (dated by TCRdb to 2016 to 2017). Libraries were constructed by the immunoSEQ multiplex PCR assay. For the multiplex PCR, a mixture combining 60 forward primers for TCR Vbeta segments and 13 reverse primers for TCR Jbeta segments was used. The clones in this table, taken by TCRdb from immuneACCESS, are in-frame only. Not every clone is retained; where verified, under half of the shortfall comes from an unresolved V gene, and the cause of the rest is unknown. This sample has approximately 100,000 clones in its table, and 84% of those were observed once. Roughly 1.2% of the sample is in the top ten clones. Sequenced input: PBMCs. The receptors were sampled from a woman younger than 35 in good health and CMV-seronegative.

The V gene is TRBV7-3, the J gene TRBJ2-3; 9 nucleotides line up with TRBD2. Germline CDR1 and CDR2: SGHTA and FQGTGA. With 2 bases clipped from V and 4 bases from J, the junction kept 4 bases outside the gene matches. The CDR3 consists of 15 residues. This chain's CDR3 is CASSLSSGTADTQYF. As DNA, the CDR3 is TGTGCCAGCAGCTTATCTAGCGGGACCGCAGATACGCAGTATTTT.

The chain links TRBV7-6 to TRBJ2-2, with D uncertain. Trimming stripped 4 bases from V and 4 bases from J, with 10 bases between. CDR3 size: 14 residues. Germline values: CDR1 SGHVS, CDR2 FNYEAQ. The DNA of the CDR3 is TGTGCCAGCAGCTCGGCTCGCGGCACCGGGGAGCTGTTTTTT. Its translation: CASSSARGTGELFF.

J is TRBJ2-1 and V is TRBV28; D may be TRBD2 (7 bases). The CDR3 has 15 residues. Germline V CDR1 and CDR2: MDHEN, SYDVKM. V was trimmed by 5 bases and J by 2 bases, leaving 13 bases between them. CDR3 in amino acids: CASSKGGPPYNEQFF. The CDR3 DNA sequence: TGTGCCAGCAGTAAGGGGGGGCCGCCCTACAATGAGCAGTTCTTC. The complete variable domain, with remaining parts taken from reference TRBV28 and TRBJ2-1, reads DVKVTQSSRYLVKRTGEKVFLECVQDMDHENMFWYRQDPGLGLRLIYFSYDVKMKEKGDIPEGYSVSREKKERFSLILESASTNQTSMYLCASSKGGPPYNEQFFGPGTRLTVL.

This rearrangement joins TRBV28 to TRBJ2-6, with TRBD1 matching 8 bases. Germline V lookup: CDR1 MDHEN, CDR2 SYDVKM. The junction had 2 bases not matched to a gene; V was cut back by 3 bases and J by 4 bases. The CDR3 is 15 amino acids. CDR3 bases: TGTGCCAGCAGTTTGGACAGGGTAGGGGCCAACGTCCTGACTTTC. It is translated as CASSLDRVGANVLTF.

The V gene is TRBV5-4, the J gene TRBJ1-1, with 8 bases lining up with TRBD1. The CDR3 extends over 16 amino acids. Germline values: CDR1 SGHNT, CDR2 YYREEE (reference sequence). With V trimmed by 2 bases and J by 1 base, 7 bases remained unmatched. The CDR3 region has the DNA TGTGCCAGCAGCTTCGGAGGGGACAGGACGAACACTGAAGCTTTCTTT. Translating it yields CASSFGGDRTNTEAFF.

The J gene is TRBJ2-5, the V gene TRBV10-3; D is perhaps TRBD2 (6 bases). CDR1 is ENHRY and CDR2 is SYGVKD in the germline V gene. Trimming left V 4 bases short and J 1 base short, with 19 bases between. CDR3 size: 17 residues. The CDR3 loop reads CAISGPKGLGTQETQYF. The CDR3 region has the DNA TGTGCCATCAGTGGACCCAAGGGACTGGGAACCCAAGAGACCCAGTACTTC.

This clone was found once. This chain uses TRBV29-1 with TRBJ2-3; possible D gene TRBD1, 5 bases. CDR1 and CDR2 (germline): SQVTM, ANQGSEA. The CDR3 sequence is 12 residues long. V lost 4 bases, J lost 0 bases, and 5 bases lay in between. CDR3 sequence: CSVAGSTDTQYF. The DNA of the CDR3 is TGCAGCGTTGCAGGGAGCACAGATACGCAGTATTTT.

Here the CDR3 reads CASSLSGGNTGELFF. In DNA form, the CDR3 reads TGTGCCAGCAGCCTCAGCGGGGGAAACACCGGGGAGCTGTTTTTT. The chain is built from TRBV7-2 and TRBJ2-2, with 8 bases aligning to TRBD2. This CDR3 is 15 amino acids long. With V trimmed by 5 bases and J by 2 bases, 4 bases remained unmatched. Germline CDR1 SGHTA, CDR2 FQGNSA.

This rearrangement joins TRBV7-2 to TRBJ2-7; D is undetermined. The CDR3 extends over 13 amino acids. The V end lost 2 bases, the J end lost 0 bases, and 5 bases lay between the germline ends. Germline values: CDR1 SGHTA, CDR2 FQGNSA. The CDR3 is CASSLWSSYEQYF. CDR3 nucleotide sequence: TGTGCCAGCAGCTTATGGAGCTCCTACGAGCAGTACTTC.

J is TRBJ1-3 and V is TRBV28; D gene ambiguous. The CDR3 extends over 15 amino acids. The V gene's germline CDR1 is MDHEN and CDR2 SYDVKM. Between the trimmed V and J ends, which lost 7 bases and 1 base, there was a span of 14 bases. The chain's CDR3 is CASTPWRESGNTIYF. CDR3 DNA: TGTGCCAGCACCCCTTGGAGGGAATCTGGAAACACCATATATTTT.

The chain uses TRBV5-6 and TRBJ2-1; 8 positions agree with TRBD1. V shed 0 bases, J shed 4 bases, and the junction held 15 bases outside the gene matches. The CDR3 consists of 19 residues. The germline V gene has CDR1 SGHDT and CDR2 YYEEEE. The DNA of the CDR3 is TGTGCCAGCAGCTTGGCCGAAGTCTCCAGGGGGCTTACTTACAATGAGCAGTTCTTC. This encodes CASSLAEVSRGLTYNEQFF.

This chain links TRBV9 with TRBJ2-1; a possible D gene is TRBD1 (6 bases). V lost 4 bases and J lost 4, with 21 bases in between. CDR1 SGDLS and CDR2 YYNGEE come from the germline V gene. The length of the CDR3 is 17 residues. DNA of the CDR3: TGTGCCAGCAGCCCATCCGGGACAAGTCTGTTGTACAATGAGCAGTTCTTC. Amino acids: CASSPSGTSLLYNEQFF.

This clone was counted a few times. V gene TRBV28 combines with J gene TRBJ1-1; D not certain. CDR1 is MDHEN and CDR2 is SYDVKM in the germline V gene. This CDR3 has 13 residues. V dropped 8 bases and J dropped 3 bases, with 13 bases sitting between them. Here the CDR3 reads CASRLLGDTEAFF. The CDR3 DNA reads as TGTGCCAGCCGTCTACTCGGGGACACTGAAGCTTTCTTT.

The CDR3 coding sequence is TGTGCCAGCAGCCTCGGGACAGGGACCGACTACGAGCAGTACTTC. Its protein is CASSLGTGTDYEQYF. The genes are TRBV11-3 and TRBJ2-7; 9 nucleotides line up with TRBD1. Germline CDR1 is SGHNT and CDR2 is YENEEA. The CDR3 is 15 amino acids. The ends lost 5 bases at V and 3 bases at J; junction bases unmatched: 8.